Presented here are 28 T cell receptor beta chains from one specimen sequenced in a study of CD8+CD57+ T cells in acquired aplastic anemia. Selection for sequencing was limited to patients who had shown CD8+CD57+ cell expansion by flow cytometry. Profiling that covered TCR beta VDJ and CDR3 relied on genomic DNA as its template. MiXCR, applied by TCRdb to the reads, yields one record per CDR3 protein. The sample records about 250,000 distinct CDR3 sequences, 45% to 50% being singletons. Sequenced: sorted CD4+, CD8+, or CD8+CD57+ T cells (not recorded which) from PBMCs. These receptors were collected from a human donor with aplastic anemia.

The J gene is TRBJ1-2, the V gene TRBV29-1; 10 bases align to TRBD1. The V gene's germline CDR1 is SQVTM and CDR2 ANQGSEA. Trimming removed 4 bases from V and 4 bases from J; junction bases left unmatched: 12. CDR3 size: 16 residues. CDR3 in DNA: TGCAGCGTTGTGGGGACAGGGGCCACATCTTCCTATGGCTACACCTTC. Translating gives CSVVGTGATSSYGYTF.

This clonotype was seen at least ten times. This rearrangement joins TRBV20-1 to TRBJ1-4; D perhaps matches TRBD1 (6 bases). The CDR3 contains 14 residues. V lost 3 bases, J lost 1 base, and 9 bases lay in between. Germline V CDR1 and CDR2: DFQATT, SNEGSKA (reference sequence). The DNA of the CDR3 is TGCAGTGCTAGCCGGACAGTAACTAATGAAAAACTGTTTTTT. This sequence encodes CSASRTVTNEKLFF.

There are many counts of this clonotype. This chain connects TRBV24-1 to TRBJ2-1; unclear D gene. CDR1 and CDR2 (germline): KGHDR, SFDVKD. With 7 bases removed from V and 6 bases from J, the gap between germline ends came to 15 bases. CDR3 length: 14 residues. The CDR3 DNA follows: TGTGCCACCAGGGATGTGGCAGGACCCAATGAGCAGTTCTTC. Its protein product is CATRDVAGPNEQFF.

This clonotype was counted many times. This chain's CDR3 is CASSLPTDRKDQQFF. The CDR3 nucleotides read TGTGCCAGCAGCTTACCCACGGATCGGAAGGATCAGCAGTTCTTC. The chain couples TRBV7-9 to TRBJ2-1; D call uncertain. The germline CDR1 and CDR2 sequences are SEHNR and FQNEAQ (reference sequence). V was trimmed by 2 bases and J by 11 bases, leaving 19 bases between them. The CDR3 totals 15 residues.

V is TRBV28 and J is TRBJ1-2; D is undetermined. V dropped 7 bases and J dropped 8 bases, with 17 bases sitting between them. Germline assignment: CDR1 MDHEN and CDR2 SYDVKM. This CDR3 spans 13 amino acids. CDR3 bases: TGTGCCAGCACCCCGGGGATCGTTGGCGGCTACACCTTC. It translates to CASTPGIVGGYTF.

The chain employs TRBV28 and TRBJ1-5; D remains ambiguous. V was cut by 6 bases and J by 4 bases, with 13 bases left in between. Per the germline V gene, CDR1 is MDHEN and CDR2 is SYDVKM. The CDR3 covers 14 residues. The CDR3 bases are TGTGCCAGCAGCCGAAGGACTGGGAATCAGCCCCAGCATTTT. This encodes CASSRRTGNQPQHF.

The gene calls are TRBV10-3 and TRBJ2-7; D may be TRBD2 (6 bases). V was clipped by 2 bases and J by 3 bases, with 11 bases between them. The CDR3 has 14 residues. Germline values: CDR1 ENHRY, CDR2 SYGVKD. For the CDR3, the DNA is TGTGCCATCAGTGAGGACGACGGGGGCTACGAGCAGTACTTC. This codes for CAISEDDGGYEQYF.

About this clonotype itself: A much bigger clone sits one base away, suggesting this may be a read error. This chain connects TRBV5-1 to TRBJ1-1, with D possibly being TRBD1 (6 bases). The CDR3 runs to 13 residues. Per the germline V gene, CDR1 is SGHRS and CDR2 is YFSETQ. The CDR3 loop is CASSLRGGTEASF. Written as DNA, the CDR3 is TGCGCCAGCAGCTTGAGGGGGGGTACTGAAGCTTCCTTT. Complete variable domain (other parts from reference TRBV5-1 and TRBJ1-1): KAGVTQTPRYLIKTRGQQVTLSCSPISGHRSVSWYQQTPGQGLQFLFEYFSETQRNKGNFPGRFSGRQFSNSRSEMNVSTLELGDSALYLCASSLRGGTEASFGQGTRLTVV.

This clonotype was observed a few times. The gene calls are TRBV27 and TRBJ2-1; tentatively, D is TRBD2 (5 bases). Trimming removed 3 bases from V and 1 base from J, with 13 bases in between. CDR1 is MNHEY, CDR2 SMNVEV, per germline (reference sequence). The CDR3 has 16 amino acids. This CDR3 reads CASSLGLSGSYNEQFF. As DNA, the CDR3 is TGTGCCAGCAGTTTGGGTTTGAGCGGTTCCTACAATGAGCAGTTCTTC.

To note about this clonotype: Since a much larger clone is just one base distant, this may be a read error. V is TRBV5-1 and J is TRBJ2-7; D unresolved. Germline CDR1 and CDR2: SGHRS and YFSETQ. Trimming cost V 4 bases and J 2 bases, with 13 bases left between them. This CDR3 is 14 amino acids long. The CDR3 sequence is CASSHDGGPYEQYF. DNA for the CDR3: TGCGCCAGCAGCCACGACGGTGGACCCTACGAGCAGTACTTC.

This clonotype came up many times. The chain couples TRBV4-1 to TRBJ2-7; 9 nucleotides line up with TRBD2. Germline assignment: CDR1 MGHRA and CDR2 YSYEKL. The CDR3 has 15 amino acids. Trimming took 0 bases from V and 5 from J; bases not matched to a gene: 5. CDR3 loop: CASSQELAGVHEQYF. In nucleotides, the CDR3 is TGCGCCAGCAGCCAAGAGTTAGCGGGAGTCCACGAGCAGTACTTC.

This clonotype appeared many times. The rearrangement joins TRBV19 to TRBJ1-1, with 8 nucleotides matching TRBD1. V lost 7 bases to trimming and J lost 0 bases; unmatched junction nucleotides: 10. Germline-derived CDR1 and CDR2 are LNHDA and SQIVND (reference sequence). This CDR3 has 16 amino acids. The CDR3 protein is CASIRSDRVMNTEAFF. The DNA for the CDR3 is TGTGCCAGTATTCGGTCGGACAGGGTTATGAACACTGAAGCTTTCTTT.

This clonotype was recorded many times. V gene TRBV7-6 combines with J gene TRBJ2-1; TRBD2 matches at 7 bases. CDR1 is SGHVS and CDR2 is FNYEAQ in the germline V gene. CDR3 size: 13 residues. V gave up 2 bases and J gave up 10 bases; unmatched junction bases: 5. The DNA for the CDR3 is TGTGCCAGCAGCTTAACCCGGGAGGAGGAGCAGTTCTTC. It is translated as CASSLTREEEQFF.

The gene calls are TRBV4-3 and TRBJ1-2, with D perhaps matching TRBD1 (6 bases). The CDR3 is 13 residues long. Per germline, CDR1 LGHNA and CDR2 YSLEER. V dropped 0 bases and J dropped 9 bases, with 11 bases sitting between them. The CDR3, as DNA: TGCGCCAGCAGCCAAGAACAGGGCAACAGCTACACCTTC. Protein product: CASSQEQGNSYTF.

This clonotype has a count of ten or more. This chain joins TRBV15 and TRBJ2-3; D is perhaps TRBD2 (5 bases). V lost 3 bases, J lost 5 bases, and 9 bases lay in between. The CDR3 spans 13 residues. Germline V gene sequence: CDR1 LNHNV, CDR2 YYDKDF (reference sequence). The CDR3 region has the DNA TGTGCCACCAGCAGTTTTGGAGGAGATACGCAGTATTTT. Translating gives CATSSFGGDTQYF.

There are many counts of this clonotype. The chain has TRBV4-3 and TRBJ2-6; D might be TRBD2 (6 bases). The germline gives CDR1 LGHNA, CDR2 YSLEER. The V gene lost 0 bases and the J gene lost 1 base, with 7 bases spanning the gap. The CDR3 sequence is 16 residues long. CDR3 sequence reads: CASSQDAGSGANVLTF. The CDR3 coding sequence is TGCGCCAGCAGCCAAGATGCGGGATCTGGGGCCAACGTCCTGACTTTC.

This chain uses TRBV6-1 with TRBJ2-5, with D tentatively TRBD2 (6 bases). This CDR3 is 16 amino acids long. Per the germline V gene, CDR1 is MNHNS and CDR2 is SASEGT. Deletions cut 1 base from V and 3 bases from J, with 15 bases between. The CDR3: CASSEGYRGFEETQYF. The CDR3 region has the DNA TGTGCCAGCAGTGAAGGTTATCGGGGGTTTGAAGAGACCCAGTACTTC.

There are a few counts of this clonotype. This chain uses TRBV15 with TRBJ2-7, with TRBD1 identical over 8 bases. Losses at the gene ends were 6 bases for V and 5 bases for J; bases not matched to a gene: 6. The length of the CDR3 is 13 residues. Germline-derived CDR1 and CDR2 are LNHNV and YYDKDF (reference sequence). The CDR3 loop reads CATRRQGTNEQYF. In DNA, the CDR3 is TGTGCCACCAGGAGACAGGGGACGAACGAGCAGTACTTC.

Of note for this clonotype: A read error is likely, as this CDR3 ends without the conserved phenylalanine or tryptophan. No DNA is shown, since the ends of the CDR3 on it are uncertain; the CDR3 is the one TCRdb lists. This sequence joins TRBV7-9 and TRBJ1-4; TRBD1 is taken as the D call from the table, unchecked against the DNA. In germline, CDR1 is SEHNR, CDR2 FQNEAQ (reference sequence). The CDR3 has 18 amino acids, counting both end residues. The CDR3 loop reads CASSLVVETGANVLTFGA.

This clonotype was counted once. This chain links TRBV20-1 with TRBJ2-7; TRBD1 agrees at 9 bases. Germline V gene data show CDR1 as DFQATT and CDR2 as SNEGSKA (reference sequence). V gave up 1 base and J gave up 0 bases; unmatched junction bases: 4. This CDR3 has 15 amino acids. The CDR3 sequence: CSARVEGQGSYEQYF. CDR3 DNA sequence: TGCAGTGCTAGAGTCGAGGGACAGGGCTCCTACGAGCAGTACTTC.

In its sample, this clonotype was seen many times. The chain links TRBV9 to TRBJ2-1; TRBD2 matches 10 bases. This CDR3 has 17 amino acids. CDR1 is SGDLS, CDR2 YYNGEE, per germline. Trimming at V came to 0 bases and at J to 8 bases, leaving 11 bases not matched to a gene. The CDR3 region has the DNA TGTGCCAGCAGCGTAGCCCGAGCGGGAGGGTTGTTAGATGAGCAGTTCTTC. Its translation: CASSVARAGGLLDEQFF.

This clonotype has at least ten counts. J is TRBJ2-7 and V is TRBV7-9; perhaps TRBD2 as D (6 bases). The V gene's germline CDR1 is SEHNR and CDR2 FQNEAQ (reference sequence). Trimming shortened V by 4 bases and J by 10 bases, and 17 bases separated the two germline ends. CDR3 length: 13 residues. The CDR3 region has the DNA TGTGCCAGCAGCTCCCAGGAGGGATCCTCTCAGTACTTC. It specifies CASSSQEGSSQYF.

This chain connects TRBV5-1 to TRBJ2-3, with a weak D call TRBD2 (7 bases). This CDR3 region has 15 residues. Germline V gene data show CDR1 as SGHRS and CDR2 as YFSETQ. The ends were cut back, 0 bases at V and 5 bases at J, with 13 bases in the middle. CDR3 protein: CASSLGGGQVDTQYF. The CDR3 coding sequence is TGCGCCAGCAGCTTGGGGGGGGGCCAGGTAGATACGCAGTATTTT.

This clonotype was seen once. The chain links TRBV4-3 to TRBJ2-7, with D possibly matching TRBD1 (5 bases). This CDR3 contains 13 residues. Germline assignment: CDR1 LGHNA and CDR2 YSLEER. Trimming took 3 bases from V and 1 from J, leaving 7 bases between them. CDR3 protein: CASSQTASYEQYF. The CDR3 DNA reads TGCGCCAGCAGCCAGACAGCTTCCTACGAGCAGTACTTC.

This clonotype was seen more than once but under ten times. Mismatch with germline at one junction end may stem from a read error. The rearrangement uses TRBV4-3 and TRBJ1-1; D not resolved. The germline CDR1 and CDR2 sequences are LGHNA and YSLEER. The CDR3 is 16 residues long. The CDR3 loop is CASIQSEGRVNTEAFF. The CDR3 nucleotides are TGCGCCAGCATCCAATCCGAGGGAAGGGTGAACACTGAAGCTTTCTTT.

The V gene is TRBV9, the J gene TRBJ2-7; 8 bases line up with TRBD2. Per the germline V gene, CDR1 is SGDLS and CDR2 is YYNGEE. This CDR3 is built from 14 residues. V shed 3 bases, J shed 3 bases, and the junction held 5 bases outside the gene matches. The CDR3 nucleotides read TGTGCCAGCAGCGCGCCCGGGGGGGACTACGAGCAGTACTTC. This encodes CASSAPGGDYEQYF.

The sample holds a few counts of this clonotype. In DNA, the CDR3 is TGTGCCAGCAGAGGAGGGGGCGCAACCGGCGGGGACACCATATATTTT. Translated, it gives CASRGGGATGGDTIYF. The rearrangement uses TRBV9 and TRBJ1-3; the match to TRBD1 covers 7 bases. Germline CDR1 reads SGDLS; CDR2 reads YYNGEE. J gave up 8 bases and V 5 bases, and 16 bases lay outside the gene matches. The CDR3 consists of 16 residues.

Comments on this clonotype: This clone may be a read error of a much larger clone one base away. The rearrangement uses TRBV7-2 and TRBJ2-7; D remains unclear. The CDR3 consists of 15 residues. Trimming removed 3 bases at V and 7 bases at J, with 19 bases between. Germline V CDR1 and CDR2: SGHTA, FQGNSA. In DNA, the CDR3 is TGTGCCAGCAGCTTTTTGCGGAGCTCCTACAATGAGCAGTACTTC. This translates into CASSFLRSSYNEQYF.